The 2 T cell receptor beta chains in this list originate from one sample, sequenced in a study of T-cell reconstitution after alpha-beta-depleted transplantation in children. Unique molecular identifiers were incorporated into the prepared TCRbeta library. TCRdb redid the calling of the PCR reads with MiXCR, one entry per CDR3 protein. The data contain hundreds of thousands of distinct CDR3 sequences, approximately 17% of them seen just once; the ten biggest clones take up about 1.1%. The input for sequencing was PBMCs from the stem cell graft donor, taken from the stem cell graft. These TCRs come from a human donor who donated a stem cell graft to a child with acute myeloid leukemia.

This clonotype turned up a few times. V is TRBV6-1 and J is TRBJ1-5; TRBD1 might be the D (6 bases). The CDR3 is made up of 15 amino acids. The germline V and J ends were trimmed by 6 bases and 5 bases, with 17 bases remaining between them. Germline V CDR1 and CDR2: MNHNS, SASEGT. CDR3 in amino acids: CASRPTGGRDQPQHF. DNA for the CDR3: TGTGCCAGCAGACCCACGGGGGGCAGGGATCAGCCCCAGCATTTT.

The chain couples TRBV9 to TRBJ2-3; unclear D gene. Germline V gene lookup returns CDR1 SGDLS and CDR2 YYNGEE. The CDR3 length is 17 residues. Trimming stripped 0 bases from V and 0 bases from J, with 14 bases between. The CDR3 loop reads CASSVASAPSSTDTQYF. CDR3 DNA sequence: TGTGCCAGCAGCGTAGCGTCCGCCCCATCTAGCACAGATACGCAGTATTTT.